Below are 30 T cell receptor beta chains sequenced from a single sample in a study of a mutant IDH1 vaccine in newly diagnosed glioma (dated by TCRdb to the early 2020s). The library was made by the immunoSEQ multiplex PCR assay. TCRdb took this table from immuneACCESS and kept in-frame rearrangements with V and J called. Such tables lack part of the clones; where checked against another copy, unresolved V genes explain under half of the gap, and the rest is unexplained. This sample has around 54,000 clones in its table, and less than 90% of those were observed once. Of the sample, approximately 3.4% falls within the top ten clones. According to the study, the label for this sample's time point signals: week 47, end of study. Each vaccine dose, consisting of 300 ug of a 20-mer mutant IDH1 peptide in Montanide, was administered subcutaneously with topical imiquimod. Their antigen targets remain unknown.

Sample: PBMCs, taken from a glioma patient whose treatment included an IDH1 peptide vaccine. The receptors stem from a woman aged 50 to 60 with glioma.

The chain employs TRBV11-2 and TRBJ1-1; D is undetermined. Germline loops: CDR1 SGHAT, CDR2 FQNNGV. The CDR3 covers 15 residues. V was trimmed by 5 bases and J by 0 bases, leaving 13 bases between them. The CDR3 region is CASSPAITVNTEAFF. The CDR3 region has the DNA TGTGCCAGCAGCCCAGCCATTACAGTGAACACTGAAGCTTTCTTT.

The chain has TRBV9 and TRBJ1-1, with a possible D match to TRBD1 (5 bases). This CDR3 region has 13 residues. CDR1 and CDR2 from the germline V gene are SGDLS and YYNGEE. V was cut by 10 bases and J by 1 base, with 14 bases left in between. CDR3 DNA sequence: TGTGCCCGCCGACCGCAGGGGAACACTGAAGCTTTCTTT. Its protein is CARRPQGNTEAFF.

A single count supports this clone. The V call is TRBV5-6, the J call TRBJ2-7; 12 positions match TRBD1. The CDR3 is made up of 15 amino acids. Trimming at V came to 1 base and at J to 7 bases, leaving 6 bases not matched to a gene. Germline V lookup: CDR1 SGHDT, CDR2 YYEEEE. CDR3 DNA: TGTGCCAGCAGCTTGTGGGGGACAGGGGGCGGAGAGCAGTACTTC. This encodes CASSLWGTGGGEQYF.

The CDR3 region is CSAIGTGPSYF. The CDR3 region has the DNA TGCAGTGCTATTGGGACAGGCCCATCGTACTTC. V gene TRBV20-1 combines with J gene TRBJ2-5, with 8 bases aligning to TRBD1. The germline V gene has CDR1 DFQATT and CDR2 SNEGSKA (reference sequence). The CDR3 is made up of 11 amino acids. Trimming took 4 bases from V and 13 from J; bases not matched to a gene: 8.

The J gene is TRBJ1-1, the V gene TRBV28, with D possibly being TRBD1 (6 bases). The germline gives CDR1 MDHEN, CDR2 SYDVKM. CDR3 size: 14 residues. Trimming pared 5 bases from V and 3 bases from J, leaving 13 bases between. The CDR3 region is CASSPHTGHTEAFF. The CDR3 DNA sequence: TGTGCCAGCAGTCCACACACAGGGCACACTGAAGCTTTCTTT.

The V and J genes are TRBV5-1 and TRBJ1-2; D is ambiguous. V lost 0 bases to trimming and J lost 0 bases, with 9 bases between them. Looked up from germline, CDR1 is SGHRS and CDR2 is YFSETQ. The CDR3 is 15 residues long. This chain's CDR3 is CASSLEDGANYGYTF. DNA of the CDR3: TGCGCCAGCAGCTTGGAGGACGGAGCTAACTATGGCTACACCTTC.

The chain has TRBV6-5 and TRBJ1-2, with a possible D match to TRBD1 (6 bases). This CDR3 comprises 14 residues. Trimming stripped 0 bases from V and 6 bases from J, with 11 bases between. Germline loops: CDR1 MNHEY, CDR2 SVGAGI. The CDR3: CASSYSYQGHGYTF. The CDR3 DNA is TGTGCCAGCAGTTACTCTTATCAGGGGCATGGCTACACCTTC.

This chain joins TRBV4-2 and TRBJ2-5, with D unclear. There are 16 residues in the CDR3. V lost 1 base, J lost 2 bases, and 14 bases lay in between. Looked up from germline, CDR1 is LGHNA and CDR2 is YNFKEQ. This CDR3 is CASSQGIPPTQETQYF. CDR3 DNA sequence: TGTGCCAGCAGCCAAGGGATACCTCCCACGCAAGAGACCCAGTACTTC.

The chain has TRBV6-5 and TRBJ2-1, with TRBD2 identical over 11 bases. The CDR3 consists of 14 residues. Germline values: CDR1 MNHEY, CDR2 SVGAGI. After removal of 5 bases from V and 10 bases from J, the junction contained 7 bases not matched to a gene. The CDR3 loop is CASSTSGGGWEQFF. Written as DNA, the CDR3 is TGTGCCAGCAGTACTAGCGGGGGCGGGTGGGAGCAGTTCTTC.

The rearrangement links TRBV7-9 to TRBJ1-1; 11 bases are shared with TRBD1. The CDR3 is made up of 16 amino acids. The ends lost 8 bases at V and 3 bases at J; junction bases unmatched: 11. CDR1 is SEHNR and CDR2 is FQNEAQ in the germline V gene (reference sequence). CDR3 protein: CASSTGTGGVDTEAFF. In DNA, the CDR3 is TGTGCCAGCTCCACCGGGACAGGGGGTGTGGACACTGAAGCTTTCTTT. Based on the CDR3 plus reference TRBV7-9 and TRBJ1-1, the full variable domain is DTGVSQNPRHKITKRGQNVTFRCDPISEHNRLYWYRQTLGQGPEFLTYFQNEAQLEKSRLLSDRFSAERPKGSFSTLEIQRTEQGDSAMYLCASSTGTGGVDTEAFFGQGTRLTVV.

This clone was seen a handful of times. The chain uses TRBV19 and TRBJ1-5, with TRBD1 matching 8 bases. The germline CDR1 and CDR2 sequences are LNHDA and SQIVND (reference sequence). V lost 5 bases to trimming and J lost 0 bases; unmatched junction nucleotides: 3. There are 15 residues in the CDR3. The CDR3 bases are TGTGCCAGTAGTTGGGACAGGAATAGCAATCAGCCCCAGCATTTT. Translating it yields CASSWDRNSNQPQHF.

In nucleotides, the CDR3 is TGTGCCAGTAGTATAGAACTGGGGGACACTGAAGCTTTCTTT. Protein product: CASSIELGDTEAFF. The chain combines TRBV19 with TRBJ1-1; TRBD1 might be the D (5 bases). Germline V lookup: CDR1 LNHDA, CDR2 SQIVND (reference sequence). V was trimmed by 0 bases and J by 3 bases, leaving 8 bases between them. This CDR3 spans 14 amino acids. The full variable domain, rest sourced from reference TRBV19 and TRBJ1-1, is DGGITQSPKYLFRKEGQNVTLSCEQNLNHDAMYWYRQDPGQGLRLIYYSQIVNDFQKGDIAEGYSVSREKKESFPLTVTSAQKNPTAFYLCASSIELGDTEAFFGQGTRLTVV.

The chain uses TRBV2 and TRBJ1-2; D is uncertain. Germline V CDR1 and CDR2: SNHLY, FYNNEI. V was trimmed by 6 bases and J by 9 bases, leaving 23 bases between them. This CDR3 is 15 amino acids long. The CDR3 DNA follows: TGTGCCAGCAGATATGTGGGGAGCATTACTTCTAGCTACACCTTC. This gives the protein CASRYVGSITSSYTF.

CDR3 nucleotide sequence: TGTGCCAGTAGTATAGGTCCCCCAGGGTCTTTGCGCGGCTACACCTTC. This gives the protein CASSIGPPGSLRGYTF. The chain links TRBV19 to TRBJ1-2; D is possibly TRBD1 (5 bases). Germline V CDR1 and CDR2: LNHDA, SQIVND (reference sequence). The CDR3 has 16 amino acids. The V end was cut by 1 base, the J end by 8 bases, with 20 bases between.

This chain joins TRBV27 and TRBJ1-5, with TRBD1 as a possible D gene (5 bases). Germline lookup yields CDR1 MNHEY and CDR2 SMNVEV (reference sequence). Deletions cut 2 bases from V and 4 bases from J, with 18 bases between. The length of the CDR3 is 17 residues. The CDR3 region is CASSLRLWAGGNQPQHF. CDR3 nucleotide sequence: TGTGCCAGCAGTTTACGCCTCTGGGCGGGGGGTAATCAGCCCCAGCATTTT.

Here the CDR3 DNA reads TGCGCCAGCAGCTTGGTCGCGGCAGTAGACACCGGGGAGCTGTTTTTT. Translated, it gives CASSLVAAVDTGELFF. The chain links TRBV5-1 to TRBJ2-2; D uncertain. The V end lost 0 bases, the J end lost 3 bases, and 12 bases lay between the germline ends. Germline assignment: CDR1 SGHRS and CDR2 YFSETQ. This CDR3 is 16 amino acids long. Based on the CDR3 plus reference TRBV5-1 and TRBJ2-2, the full variable domain is KAGVTQTPRYLIKTRGQQVTLSCSPISGHRSVSWYQQTPGQGLQFLFEYFSETQRNKGNFPGRFSGRQFSNSRSEMNVSTLELGDSALYLCASSLVAAVDTGELFFGEGSRLTVL.

The genes are TRBV6-1 and TRBJ2-7; the D gene is possibly TRBD1 (5 bases). The CDR3 has 12 residues. V was clipped by 3 bases and J by 7 bases, with 10 bases between them. Germline CDR1 MNHNS, CDR2 SASEGT. In DNA, the CDR3 is TGTGCCAGCAGTGAGGACATAAGGGAGCAGTACTTC. Amino acid sequence: CASSEDIREQYF.

V and J are TRBV5-1 and TRBJ1-1; possible D gene TRBD1, 6 bases. V lost 3 bases and J lost 0, with 15 bases in between. The CDR3 totals 16 residues. The germline CDR1 and CDR2 sequences are SGHRS and YFSETQ. CDR3 sequence: CASSWRGQSMNTEAFF. The DNA of the CDR3 is TGCGCCAGCAGCTGGCGCGGACAGTCCATGAACACTGAAGCTTTCTTT.

The table lists this clone with a few counts. Written as DNA, the CDR3 is TGTGCCAGCAGCCCCCTCAGGACAGGGGGCTCCTACAATGAGCAGTTCTTC. Its translation: CASSPLRTGGSYNEQFF. The chain couples TRBV11-2 to TRBJ2-1; TRBD1 agrees at 10 bases. Germline CDR1 is SGHAT and CDR2 is FQNNGV. The CDR3 length is 17 residues. The V segment lost 5 bases and the J segment 0 bases; nucleotides outside the gene matches: 7.

This clone was detected only a few times. V gene TRBV28 combines with J gene TRBJ1-3; 7 bases are a match to TRBD1. Per germline, CDR1 MDHEN and CDR2 SYDVKM. The CDR3 is 17 amino acids. J lost 4 bases, V lost 4 bases, and 13 bases had no gene match. The CDR3 is CASSSTPGGYRGNTIYF. The CDR3 DNA sequence: TGTGCCAGCAGTTCGACTCCAGGGGGATATAGAGGAAACACCATATATTTT.

In its sample, this clone was seen a few times. The chain has TRBV5-4 and TRBJ2-2, with a possible D match to TRBD1 (6 bases). V gave up 0 bases and J gave up 5 bases, with 11 bases separating them. The CDR3 covers 15 residues. Germline V gene sequence: CDR1 SGHNT, CDR2 YYREEE (reference sequence). This CDR3 reads CASSLGGRGTGELFF. The CDR3 coding sequence is TGTGCCAGCAGCTTGGGTGGCAGGGGAACCGGGGAGCTGTTTTTT.

The chain has TRBV6-5 and TRBJ1-2, with D maybe TRBD1 (6 bases). The V gene lost 5 bases and the J gene lost 5 bases, with 9 bases spanning the gap. This CDR3 has 12 residues. The germline V gene encodes CDR1 MNHEY and CDR2 SVGAGI. The CDR3 DNA reads as TGTGCCAGCAGTCAGGACAGATATGGCTACACCTTC. This gives the protein CASSQDRYGYTF.

The chain joins TRBV5-1 to TRBJ2-1; 7 nucleotides match TRBD2. This CDR3 region has 13 residues. In germline, CDR1 is SGHRS, CDR2 YFSETQ. J lost 8 bases, V lost 5 bases, and 7 bases had no gene match. The CDR3 sequence is CASRVAGIDEQFF. DNA for the CDR3: TGCGCCAGCAGGGTAGCGGGCATCGATGAGCAGTTCTTC.

This clone was seen more than once but under ten times. The gene calls are TRBV7-2 and TRBJ1-2; D not certain. CDR1 and CDR2 (germline): SGHTA, FQGNSA. Trimming pared 10 bases from V and 6 bases from J, leaving 18 bases between. The CDR3 is 13 amino acids. CDR3 nucleotides: TGTGCCACCGTGCTGGTCTATAGTAATGGCTACACCTTC. This encodes CATVLVYSNGYTF. The entire variable domain, with the rest obtained from reference TRBV7-2 and TRBJ1-2, is as follows: GAGVSQSPSNKVTEKGKDVELRCDPISGHTALYWYRQSLGQGLEFLIYFQGNSAPDKSGLPSDRFSAERTGGSVSTLTIQRTQQEDSAVYLCATVLVYSNGYTFGSGTRLTVV.

The genes are TRBV6-5 and TRBJ2-7; the D gene is possibly TRBD1 (6 bases). CDR3 length: 12 residues. V lost 8 bases to trimming and J lost 9 bases, with 17 bases between them. Germline assignment: CDR1 MNHEY and CDR2 SVGAGI. DNA of the CDR3: TGTGCCAGCGACAGGTTATATTTAGGGCAGTACTTC. Translating it yields CASDRLYLGQYF.

Remarks on this clone: One junction end disagrees with the germline gene, perhaps due to a read error. The chain uses TRBV5-1 and TRBJ2-7, with 9 bases aligning to TRBD1. This CDR3 is 15 amino acids long. CDR1 and CDR2 (germline): SGHRS, YFSETQ. CDR3 in amino acids: CASSPRPGQGPERYF. In nucleotides, the CDR3 is TGCGCCAGCAGCCCGCGACCGGGACAGGGCCCGGAGCGGTACTTC.

V usage is TRBV9 and J usage is TRBJ1-2; no clear D gene. The CDR3 is 14 amino acids. Germline assignment: CDR1 SGDLS and CDR2 YYNGEE. V was cut by 0 bases and J by 0 bases, with 6 bases left in between. The CDR3 spells CASSVGGANYGYTF. The CDR3 bases are TGTGCCAGCAGCGTAGGGGGAGCTAACTATGGCTACACCTTC.

The chain joins TRBV5-1 to TRBJ1-3, with D tentatively TRBD1 (5 bases). Trimming left V 0 bases short and J 3 bases short, with 13 bases between. Germline lookup yields CDR1 SGHRS and CDR2 YFSETQ. This CDR3 comprises 16 residues. CDR3 protein: CASSLESGARGNTIYF. CDR3 coding DNA: TGCGCCAGCAGCTTGGAGTCTGGGGCGCGTGGAAACACCATATATTTT.

The chain is built from TRBV7-2 and TRBJ2-7; D possibly uses TRBD1 or TRBD2 (7 bases each). V was trimmed by 4 bases and J by 2 bases, leaving 12 bases between them. Germline CDR1 SGHTA, CDR2 FQGNSA. This CDR3 is built from 14 residues. CDR3 residues: CASSSSGGAYEQYF. CDR3 DNA sequence: TGTGCCAGCAGCTCGTCAGGGGGGGCCTACGAGCAGTACTTC.

This clone was picked up a small number of times. J is TRBJ2-5 and V is TRBV6-1; TRBD1 aligns across 7 bases. V gave up 6 bases and J gave up 3 bases; unmatched junction bases: 7. Per the germline V gene, CDR1 is MNHNS and CDR2 is SASEGT. This CDR3 comprises 14 residues. The chain's CDR3 is CASRDRDWKETQYF. CDR3 in DNA: TGTGCCAGCAGAGACAGGGATTGGAAAGAGACCCAGTACTTC.